These 14 T cell receptor beta chains were all obtained from the same sample, sequenced in a study of early T cells in non-severe SARS-CoV-2 infection. In TCRdb, the 5' RACE reads were re-called with MiXCR into one record per CDR3 protein. The table shows approximately 32,000 distinct CDR3 sequences, with around 7% occurring only once. The sequencing sample was made of whole blood. These receptor sequences come from an adult who was a healthcare worker with PCR-confirmed SARS-CoV-2 infection or an uninfected control (not recorded which).

This clonotype was seen repeatedly, ten times or more. V usage is TRBV18 and J usage is TRBJ1-1; 10 bases line up with TRBD1. With 1 base clipped from V and 1 base from J, the junction kept 12 bases outside the gene matches. The CDR3 is made up of 19 amino acids. Germline CDR1 reads KGHSH; CDR2 reads LQKENI. CDR3 sequence (DNA): TGTGCCAGCTCACCACTTCTACCGGGACAGGGGATTGAGAACACTGAAGCTTTCTTT. This encodes CASSPLLPGQGIENTEAFF.

This clonotype was recorded many times. This chain joins TRBV9 and TRBJ2-7; 8 positions match TRBD1. CDR1 SGDLS and CDR2 YYNGEE come from the germline V gene. The CDR3 covers 14 residues. Trimming at V came to 2 bases and at J to 6 bases, leaving 7 bases not matched to a gene. For the CDR3, the DNA is TGTGCCAGCAGCGTGGGTCTTCAGGGGGCCGAGCAGTACTTC. Protein: CASSVGLQGAEQYF.

The V and J genes are TRBV21-1 and TRBJ2-3; the D segment call TRBD1 is taken from the table without a DNA check. TRBV21-1 is annotated as a pseudogene. The CDR3 spans 16 residues. The CDR3, as DNA: TGTGCCAGCAACAAAGTCGGGGCCTCAAGGGTGGATACGCAGTATTTT. Translating it yields CASNKVGASRVDTQYF.

This clonotype has at least ten counts. The chain recombines TRBV13 with TRBJ2-6, with unresolved D. Between the trimmed V and J ends, which lost 6 bases and 0 bases, there was a span of 15 bases. This CDR3 region has 17 residues. CDR1 PRHDT and CDR2 FYEKMQ come from the germline V gene (reference sequence). The CDR3 spells CASRKGEGSSGANVLTF. Here the CDR3 DNA reads TGTGCCAGCAGAAAAGGAGAAGGGTCCTCTGGGGCCAACGTCCTGACTTTC.

This clonotype was counted between two and nine times. The gene calls are TRBV5-5 and TRBJ2-3; 11 bases fit TRBD2. J was trimmed by 1 base and V by 4 bases; bases with no gene match: 5. CDR1 SGHKS and CDR2 YYEKEE come from the germline V gene (reference sequence). The CDR3 runs to 16 residues. CDR3 residues: CASSKGLAERTDTQYF. CDR3 DNA sequence: TGTGCCAGCAGCAAGGGACTAGCGGAGCGCACAGATACGCAGTATTTT.

The sample holds many counts of this clonotype. V usage is TRBV20-1 and J usage is TRBJ1-6; D is unresolved. Trimming pared 0 bases from V and 0 bases from J, leaving 9 bases between. Germline CDR1 and CDR2: DFQATT and SNEGSKA (reference sequence). The CDR3 has 16 amino acids. DNA for the CDR3: TGCAGTGCTAGAGATCCAGGAAGCTCCTATAATTCACCCCTCCACTTT. Protein: CSARDPGSSYNSPLHF.

This clonotype was found many times. The chain recombines TRBV4-2 with TRBJ2-7; D is unresolved. V gave up 0 bases and J gave up 4 bases, with 7 bases separating them. Germline V CDR1 and CDR2: LGHNA, YNFKEQ. There are 13 residues in the CDR3. CDR3 DNA sequence: TGTGCCAGCAGCCAAGATGACTCGTACGAGCAGTACTTC. Amino acids: CASSQDDSYEQYF.

This clonotype was seen at least ten times. This sequence joins TRBV18 and TRBJ2-3; weak D call: TRBD1 (6 bases). Germline V gene sequence: CDR1 KGHSH, CDR2 LQKENI. Trimming left V 5 bases short and J 1 base short, with 16 bases between. There are 16 residues in the CDR3. The CDR3 bases are TGTGCCAGCTCAGTAAACAGGGCGGAGGGCACAGATACGCAGTATTTT. This translates into CASSVNRAEGTDTQYF.

This clonotype was observed a handful of times. The chain carries TRBV4-2 and TRBJ2-4; D could derive from TRBD1 or TRBD2 (5 bases each). This CDR3 contains 14 residues. Germline V gene data show CDR1 as LGHNA and CDR2 as YNFKEQ. With 1 base removed from V and 8 bases from J, the gap between germline ends came to 12 bases. CDR3 bases: TGTGCCAGCAGCCAAGCTTCGGGACGCCACATTCAGTACTTC. It is translated as CASSQASGRHIQYF.

This clonotype came up many times. The chain couples TRBV7-2 to TRBJ2-1; TRBD2 matches at 12 bases. In germline, CDR1 is SGHTA, CDR2 FQGNSA. This CDR3 spans 16 amino acids. Trimming took 6 bases from V and 6 from J; bases not matched to a gene: 9. The CDR3 loop reads CASRDRTSGATNEQFF. The DNA for the CDR3 is TGTGCCAGCAGGGATCGGACTAGCGGGGCGACCAATGAGCAGTTCTTC. Full variable domain (outside the CDR3, taken from reference TRBV7-2 and TRBJ2-1): GAGVSQSPSNKVTEKGKDVELRCDPISGHTALYWYRQSLGQGLEFLIYFQGNSAPDKSGLPSDRFSAERTGGSVSTLTIQRTQQEDSAVYLCASRDRTSGATNEQFFGPGTRLTVL.

Many counts were recorded for this clonotype. Here the CDR3 reads CASRSPLHRGLAGNEQFF. The CDR3, as DNA: TGTGCAAGTCGCTCACCTCTTCATAGAGGACTAGCGGGGAATGAGCAGTTCTTC. The genes are TRBV12-2 and TRBJ2-1; TRBD2, as called in the table, went unchecked against the DNA. TRBV12-2 is a recognized pseudogene. The CDR3 length is 18 residues.

This clonotype was counted only a few times. The gene calls are TRBV19 and TRBJ2-5; 7 positions agree with TRBD1. This CDR3 spans 14 amino acids. After removal of 4 bases from V and 1 base from J, the junction contained 3 bases not matched to a gene. Germline V gene data show CDR1 as LNHDA and CDR2 as SQIVND (reference sequence). The CDR3 nucleotides read TGTGCCAGTAGTAGCCGGGACAGCCAAGAGACCCAGTACTTC. This sequence encodes CASSSRDSQETQYF.

The sample holds a few counts of this clonotype. The J gene is TRBJ2-2, the V gene TRBV19; 7 positions agree with TRBD2. CDR1 and CDR2 from the germline V gene are LNHDA and SQIVND (reference sequence). CDR3 length: 14 amino acids. V shed 7 bases, J shed 3 bases, and the junction held 5 bases outside the gene matches. This CDR3 reads CASNRGDHTGELFF. The CDR3 coding sequence is TGTGCCAGTAACCGGGGGGACCACACCGGGGAGCTGTTTTTT.

This clonotype was picked up many times. The chain links TRBV28 to TRBJ2-5, with D tentatively TRBD2 (5 bases). From germline, CDR1 is MDHEN and CDR2 SYDVKM. Trimming left V 2 bases short and J 4 bases short, with 11 bases between. The CDR3 spans 14 residues. CDR3 DNA sequence: TGTGCCAGCAGTTTAAGCCTAGCAGCAGAGACCCAGTACTTC. The encoded protein is CASSLSLAAETQYF. Full variable domain (rest looked up from reference TRBV28 and TRBJ2-5): DVKVTQSSRYLVKRTGEKVFLECVQDMDHENMFWYRQDPGLGLRLIYFSYDVKMKEKGDIPEGYSVSREKKERFSLILESASTNQTSMYLCASSLSLAAETQYFGPGTRLLVL.